In its sample, the clone carrying this TCR beta chain was seen many times. Its antigen is as yet unknown. The data belong to a study of T cells after yellow fever vaccination. Study-wide context: The SMART-Seq v4 Ultra Low Input method served to prepare the low-cell-number fractions.

Points from the study as a whole: Contaminants from the bulk population, in the form of abundant clonotypes, could be found in FACS-sorted repertoires.

Trimming removed 1 base from V and 0 bases from J, with 10 bases in between. The germline V gene encodes CDR1 SGHRS and CDR2 YFSETQ. The CDR3 spans 15 residues. TCR cDNA was made by 5'RACE template switching, adding a universal primer site and UMIs. TCRdb redid the calling of the 5' RACE reads with MiXCR, one entry per CDR3 protein. Among approximately 240,000 distinct CDR3 sequences listed, roughly 4% were seen once. The TCR was taken from a man between 18 and 35 years old who received the YFV17D yellow fever vaccine. Sample: PBMCs, taken 15 days after the yellow fever booster vaccination. This chain links TRBV5-1 with TRBJ1-1; no definite D call. The CDR3 loop is CASSLIPGLNTEAFF. In nucleotides, the CDR3 is TGCGCCAGCAGCTTGATTCCGGGATTGAACACTGAAGCTTTCTTT.